This T cell receptor (beta chain) is drawn from a study of blood T cell repertoires in COVID-19. On the study more broadly: Samples taken during acute and convalescent COVID-19 were collected in the United States, Italy and Spain.

CDR1 SNHLY and CDR2 FYNNEI come from the germline V gene. With 4 bases clipped from V and 4 bases from J, the junction kept 5 bases outside the gene matches. This CDR3 has 14 amino acids. Using immunoSEQ multiplex PCR, the repertoire was profiled, and TCRdb retains in-frame clones only, with some absent. The sample consists of about 120,000 clones, 65% to 90% of them appearing once. Material: peripheral blood. This clonotype originated in a human donor in a cohort sampled during active COVID-19. The genes are TRBV2 and TRBJ2-5; 8 bases are shared with TRBD1. CDR3 sequence: CASSVQGAGETQYF. The CDR3 region has the DNA TGTGCCAGCAGTGTTCAGGGGGCGGGAGAGACCCAGTACTTC.